The next 21 T cell receptor beta chains were all read from a single sample in a study of blood T cell repertoires in COVID-19. The method was immunoSEQ multiplex PCR; TCRdb's version includes in-frame clones alone and lacks a portion of them. The sample lists about 360,000 clones, 75% to 90% occurring once. The specimen was peripheral blood. These receptors were collected from an older woman with COVID-19, enrolled during active disease.

This chain joins TRBV27 and TRBJ2-3; TRBD1 is a possible D gene (6 bases). CDR3 length equals 13 residues. CDR1 and CDR2 from the germline V gene are MNHEY and SMNVEV (reference sequence). V shed 5 bases and J shed 4 bases, with 10 bases lying between them. CDR3 amino acids: CASSPSGADTQYF. DNA of the CDR3: TGTGCCAGCAGTCCGTCAGGGGCAGATACGCAGTATTTT.

The V call is TRBV3-1 (or the pseudogene TRBV3-2), the J call TRBJ1-4, with no clear D. CDR3 size: 15 residues. Germline lookup yields CDR1 LGHDT and CDR2 YNNKEL (reference sequence). V was pared by 4 bases and J by 8 bases, with 17 bases between. The CDR3, as DNA: TGTGCCAGCAGCCCCCAGGCGCCGGTTGAGGAAAAACTGTTTTTT. This sequence encodes CASSPQAPVEEKLFF.

The chain carries TRBV9 and TRBJ2-3; 9 bases fit TRBD2. The ends lost 1 base at V and 0 bases at J; junction bases unmatched: 9. This CDR3 region has 18 residues. Germline V lookup: CDR1 SGDLS, CDR2 YYNGEE. CDR3 DNA sequence: TGTGCCAGCAGCGTACGAGCGGGGGGAACCCCTAGCACAGATACGCAGTATTTT. Translating it yields CASSVRAGGTPSTDTQYF.

This sequence joins TRBV27 and TRBJ2-5; tentative D call: TRBD2 (6 bases). V lost 1 base to trimming and J lost 4 bases, with 7 bases between them. Germline V gene data show CDR1 as MNHEY and CDR2 as SMNVEV (reference sequence). The CDR3 consists of 13 residues. DNA of the CDR3: TGTGCCAGCAGTTTATTCGGGGGAGAGACCCAGTACTTC. Translation: CASSLFGGETQYF.

The genes are TRBV10-3 and TRBJ2-7; tentative D call: TRBD1 (5 bases). Trimming took off 4 bases at V and 2 bases at J, with 6 bases between the two ends. The germline V gene has CDR1 ENHRY and CDR2 SYGVKD. The CDR3 contains 12 residues. Written as DNA, the CDR3 is TGTGCCATCAGTGGACAGACCTACGAGCAGTACTTC. This gives the protein CAISGQTYEQYF.

This chain joins TRBV19 and TRBJ2-1; no reliable D call. The CDR3 runs 17 residues. V was cut by 4 bases and J by 2 bases, with 18 bases left in between. Germline assignment: CDR1 LNHDA and CDR2 SQIVND (reference sequence). In nucleotides, the CDR3 is TGTGCCAGTAGTAGCCAAATTAGAAACCCGGCCTACAATGAGCAGTTCTTC. This sequence encodes CASSSQIRNPAYNEQFF.

The chain carries TRBV7-2 and TRBJ1-3, with D perhaps matching TRBD1 (5 bases). From germline, CDR1 is SGHTA and CDR2 FQGNSA. The germline V and J ends were trimmed by 5 bases and 4 bases, with 18 bases remaining between them. This CDR3 region has 16 residues. In nucleotides, the CDR3 is TGTGCCAGCAGCCAGGGAGGCGTCGTATACGGAAACACCATATATTTT. Translation gives CASSQGGVVYGNTIYF. The complete variable domain, with remaining parts taken from reference TRBV7-2 and TRBJ1-3, reads GAGVSQSPSNKVTEKGKDVELRCDPISGHTALYWYRQSLGQGLEFLIYFQGNSAPDKSGLPSDRFSAERTGGSVSTLTIQRTQQEDSAVYLCASSQGGVVYGNTIYFGEGSWLTVV.

This sequence joins TRBV7-6 and TRBJ2-6; TRBD2 aligns across 12 bases. The V gene's germline CDR1 is SGHVS and CDR2 FNYEAQ. The CDR3 runs 20 residues. The V and J ends lost 5 bases and 2 bases, in that order; junction bases with no gene match: 13. In DNA form, the CDR3 reads TGTGCCAGCAGCGCCCCTCTAGCGGGGGGGATGCCGGCTGGGGCCAACGTCCTGACTTTC. Protein: CASSAPLAGGMPAGANVLTF.

The V gene is TRBV28, the J gene TRBJ2-1; D is possibly TRBD2 (6 bases). Germline CDR1 is MDHEN and CDR2 is SYDVKM. The length of the CDR3 is 17 residues. Trimming cost V 4 bases and J 0 bases, with 16 bases left between them. DNA of the CDR3: TGTGCCAGCAGTTCGGATCGACGGGGGTCCTCCTACAATGAGCAGTTCTTC. The encoded protein is CASSSDRRGSSYNEQFF.

The V and J genes are TRBV19 and TRBJ2-2; TRBD1 matches 7 bases. Trimming took 0 bases from V and 7 from J; bases not matched to a gene: 17. This CDR3 comprises 19 residues. Germline loops: CDR1 LNHDA, CDR2 SQIVND (reference sequence). Written as DNA, the CDR3 is TGTGCCAGTAGTATAGATCAGGGTAGGGGGCGAGTGGTCCACGGGGAGCTGTTTTTT. Its protein is CASSIDQGRGRVVHGELFF.

This clone appeared once. The J gene is TRBJ2-5, the V gene TRBV4-2; D is possibly TRBD2 (6 bases). The CDR3 covers 15 residues. The V end was cut by 3 bases, the J end by 0 bases, with 11 bases between. Per germline, CDR1 LGHNA and CDR2 YNFKEQ. The CDR3 sequence: CASSQSGSNQETQYF. CDR3 nucleotide sequence: TGTGCCAGCAGCCAGTCCGGGAGCAACCAAGAGACCCAGTACTTC.

The chain carries TRBV14 and TRBJ2-1; possible D gene TRBD1, 5 bases. CDR1 is SGHDN, CDR2 FVKESK, per germline. V dropped 1 base and J dropped 1 base, with 11 bases sitting between them. CDR3 length: 16 amino acids. The CDR3 coding sequence is TGTGCCAGCAGCCAAGTAGACCAGGGTTCCTACAATGAGCAGTTCTTC. Protein: CASSQVDQGSYNEQFF.

A single count supports this clone. The V gene is TRBV13, the J gene TRBJ1-4; TRBD1 is a possible D gene (5 bases). Germline CDR1 PRHDT, CDR2 FYEKMQ (reference sequence). Trimming removed 1 base from V and 0 bases from J, with 9 bases in between. CDR3 length equals 16 residues. CDR3 sequence reads: CASSLAGSATNEKLFF. The DNA for the CDR3 is TGTGCCAGCAGCTTAGCAGGGTCGGCAACTAATGAAAAACTGTTTTTT.

V is TRBV18 and J is TRBJ1-2, with 9 bases lining up with TRBD1. With V trimmed by 3 bases and J by 8 bases, 16 bases remained unmatched. In germline, CDR1 is KGHSH, CDR2 LQKENI. The CDR3 consists of 17 residues. The CDR3 protein is CASSPTTGQGEVGGYTF. The CDR3 nucleotides are TGTGCCAGCTCACCTACCACGGGACAGGGAGAAGTTGGCGGCTACACCTTC.

The table lists this clone with a few counts. V and J are TRBV7-2 and TRBJ2-2, with 10 bases lining up with TRBD1. Trimming took 3 bases from V and 7 from J; bases not matched to a gene: 2. Germline CDR1 and CDR2: SGHTA and FQGNSA. CDR3 length equals 14 residues. This CDR3 reads CASSLDRGNGELFF. As DNA, the CDR3 is TGTGCCAGCAGCTTGGACAGGGGGAACGGGGAGCTGTTTTTT.

V usage is TRBV10-3 and J usage is TRBJ1-4; 7 positions match TRBD1. Germline assignment: CDR1 ENHRY and CDR2 SYGVKD. V shed 0 bases and J 5 bases; nucleotides not matched to a gene: 0. The CDR3 covers 14 residues. The CDR3 DNA is TGTGCCATCAGTGAGTCAGGGGGCAATGAAAAACTGTTTTTT. This translates into CAISESGGNEKLFF.

V is TRBV2 and J is TRBJ1-1; D uncertain. V was trimmed by 3 bases and J by 1 base, leaving 6 bases between them. The germline CDR1 and CDR2 sequences are SNHLY and FYNNEI. This CDR3 is built from 13 residues. The DNA for the CDR3 is TGTGCCAGCAGTGAGGGCAAGAACACTGAAGCTTTCTTT. It translates to CASSEGKNTEAFF. Looking up the rest from reference TRBV2 and TRBJ1-1 gives the full variable domain: EPEVTQTPSHQVTQMGQEVILRCVPISNHLYFYWYRQILGQKVEFLVSFYNNEISEKSEIFDDQFSVERPDGSNFTLKIRSTKLEDSAMYFCASSEGKNTEAFFGQGTRLTVV.

The chain couples TRBV11-1 to TRBJ2-7; 7 bases map to TRBD2. The trim removed 5 bases at V and 6 bases at J, leaving 10 bases unmatched. The CDR3 has 14 amino acids. The germline CDR1 and CDR2 sequences are SGHAT and FQDESV (reference sequence). CDR3 region: CASSTAATSVEQYF. CDR3 coding DNA: TGTGCCAGCAGCACCGCCGCCACTAGCGTCGAGCAGTACTTC.

This sequence joins TRBV7-2 and TRBJ2-1, with 14 bases that match TRBD2. V lost 3 bases and J lost 7; bases outside the gene matches: 2. The CDR3 has 15 amino acids. The germline V gene encodes CDR1 SGHTA and CDR2 FQGNSA. DNA of the CDR3: TGTGCCAGCAGCTTGACTAGCGGGGGGGCTAATGAGCAGTTCTTC. This translates into CASSLTSGGANEQFF.

The chain carries TRBV30 and TRBJ1-5, with D unresolved. Germline V gives CDR1 GTSNPN, CDR2 SVGIG (reference sequence). V gave up 3 bases and J gave up 5 bases, with 11 bases separating them. The CDR3 contains 13 residues. The CDR3 sequence: CAWRNNEDQPQHF. The DNA for the CDR3 is TGTGCCTGGAGGAATAATGAGGATCAGCCCCAGCATTTT.

V gene TRBV12-3 or TRBV12-4 combines with J gene TRBJ1-2; D not certain. The V and J ends lost 3 bases and 6 bases respectively, with 8 bases between them. The CDR3 runs 12 residues. CDR3 nucleotide sequence: TGTGCCAGCAGTTTCGGTTACGATGGCTACACCTTC. Translated: CASSFGYDGYTF.